One T cell receptor beta chain is described in this entry. Clones were read by immunoSEQ multiplex PCR, and TCRdb kept only the in-frame ones, dropping some. The table includes a few hundred thousand clones, roughly nine tenths detected once. The CDR3 has 14 residues. In germline, CDR1 is MNHEY, CDR2 SVGAGI. With 4 bases clipped from V and 10 bases from J, the junction kept 6 bases outside the gene matches. These data originate in a study of blood T cell repertoires in COVID-19. Study in general: The United States, Italy and Spain were the sources of the acute and convalescent COVID-19 samples.

This TCR was sampled from a woman aged 45-60 years who had been exposed to COVID-19. The sequenced material came from PBMCs or T cells enriched from blood (not recorded which). The chain has TRBV6-5 and TRBJ1-6; 8 bases line up with TRBD1. Written as DNA, the CDR3 is TGTGCCAGCAGTTCCCAGGGGGCGAACTCACCCCTCCACTTT. It specifies CASSSQGANSPLHF.